The clone carrying this T cell receptor beta chain occurred a few times. The antigen remains unidentified. The sample originates from a study of T cell repertoires in cytomegalovirus infection. The CDR3 has 16 amino acids. Trimming took off 0 bases at V and 10 bases at J, with 16 bases between the two ends. Germline values: CDR1 SGHDN, CDR2 FVKESK. TCRdb reanalysed the reads using MiXCR and keeps one entry per CDR3 protein. The table lists a few hundred thousand distinct CDR3 sequences, 30% to 40% of them singletons. The V gene is TRBV14, the J gene TRBJ1-6; tentatively, D is TRBD1 (6 bases). The clonotype comes from a human donor in good health (CMV status not recorded). Some clones in this sample may be carry-over from other donors' samples. Sample: cultured PBMCs, taken from culture after CMV antigen stimulation. DNA for the CDR3: TGTGCCAGCAGCCAAGAGGGCGCGGGGGCTTGGTCACCCCTCCACTTT. This gives the protein CASSQEGAGAWSPLHF.